Below are 6 T cell receptor beta chains sequenced from a single sample in a study of OX40 agonist ivuxolimab in advanced cancers. Libraries were constructed by the immunoSEQ multiplex PCR assay. In its TCRdb copy, this immuneACCESS table keeps in-frame sequences only and misses some clones. Where compared with another copy, unresolved V genes explain less than half of these, and the others have no known cause. This sample lists 69,000 or so clones; around 89% were detected once. The biggest ten clones account for under 0.7% of the sample. The source material was CD4+ or CD8+ T cells sorted from blood, sampled in a trial of the OX40 agonist ivuxolimab. The receptors here all came from an adult with an advanced solid tumor such as melanoma, head and neck, liver or kidney cancer.

The chain is built from TRBV11-2 and TRBJ1-6, with a weak D call TRBD1 (5 bases). V dropped 3 bases and J dropped 9 bases, with 15 bases sitting between them. This CDR3 region has 15 residues. Germline V gene lookup returns CDR1 SGHAT and CDR2 FQNNGV. CDR3: CASSFFGTETSPLHF. CDR3 DNA: TGTGCCAGCAGCTTCTTCGGGACGGAAACTTCACCCCTCCACTTT.

This sequence joins TRBV6-6 and TRBJ2-3; TRBD1 aligns across 9 bases. The V gene end was trimmed by 6 bases and the J gene end by 12 bases; junction bases not matched to a gene: 4. The CDR3 is made up of 11 amino acids. The V gene's germline CDR1 is MNHNY and CDR2 SVGAGI (reference sequence). DNA for the CDR3: TGTGCCAGCAGCACGGGACAGGGCCAGTATTTT. Encoded protein: CASSTGQGQYF.

The chain joins TRBV18 to TRBJ1-3, with a tentative D call TRBD1 (5 bases). The CDR3 length is 13 residues. Trimming removed 5 bases at V and 4 bases at J, with 9 bases between. CDR1 and CDR2 (germline): KGHSH, LQKENI. The CDR3 nucleotides are TGTGCCAGCTCAGCCGGGGCCGGAAACACCATATATTTT. This sequence encodes CASSAGAGNTIYF.

This sequence joins TRBV2 and TRBJ1-2; TRBD1 matches at 8 bases. Per germline, CDR1 SNHLY and CDR2 FYNNEI. The CDR3 contains 14 residues. The V gene end was trimmed by 5 bases and the J gene end by 2 bases; junction bases not matched to a gene: 4. CDR3 sequence: CASSPGQVNYGYTF. The DNA for the CDR3 is TGTGCCAGCAGTCCGGGACAGGTAAACTATGGCTACACCTTC.

The V gene is TRBV7-3, the J gene TRBJ2-1; TRBD2 aligns across 10 bases. V lost 5 bases to trimming and J lost 7 bases; unmatched junction nucleotides: 11. CDR3 size: 16 residues. The V gene's germline CDR1 is SGHTA and CDR2 FQGTGA. The CDR3 DNA reads TGTGCCAGCAGCCCCCTGGAGCGGGGGGGTAAAAATGAGCAGTTCTTC. This translates into CASSPLERGGKNEQFF.

The J gene is TRBJ2-5, the V gene TRBV2; 7 bases are shared with TRBD1. J was trimmed by 4 bases and V by 4 bases; bases with no gene match: 9. The germline V gene encodes CDR1 SNHLY and CDR2 FYNNEI. This CDR3 comprises 15 residues. This CDR3 is CASSVLQGLGETQYF. The CDR3 nucleotides are TGTGCCAGCAGTGTCCTACAGGGGCTTGGAGAGACCCAGTACTTC. The entire variable domain, with the rest obtained from reference TRBV2 and TRBJ2-5, is as follows: EPEVTQTPSHQVTQMGQEVILRCVPISNHLYFYWYRQILGQKVEFLVSFYNNEISEKSEIFDDQFSVERPDGSNFTLKIRSTKLEDSAMYFCASSVLQGLGETQYFGPGTRLLVL.